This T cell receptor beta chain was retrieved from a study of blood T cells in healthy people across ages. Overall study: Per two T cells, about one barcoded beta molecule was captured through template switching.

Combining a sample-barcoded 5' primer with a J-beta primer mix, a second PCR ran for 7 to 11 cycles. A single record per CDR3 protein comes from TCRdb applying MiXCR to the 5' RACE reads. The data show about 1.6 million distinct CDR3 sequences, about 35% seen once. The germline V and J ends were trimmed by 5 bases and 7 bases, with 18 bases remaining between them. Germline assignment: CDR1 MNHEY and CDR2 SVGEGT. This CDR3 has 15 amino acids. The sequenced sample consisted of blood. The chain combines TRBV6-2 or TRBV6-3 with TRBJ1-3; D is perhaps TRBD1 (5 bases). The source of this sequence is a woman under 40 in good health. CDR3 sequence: CASSRLTGPLNTIYF. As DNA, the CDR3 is TGTGCCAGCAGTCGACTCACAGGACCCTTGAACACCATATATTTT.